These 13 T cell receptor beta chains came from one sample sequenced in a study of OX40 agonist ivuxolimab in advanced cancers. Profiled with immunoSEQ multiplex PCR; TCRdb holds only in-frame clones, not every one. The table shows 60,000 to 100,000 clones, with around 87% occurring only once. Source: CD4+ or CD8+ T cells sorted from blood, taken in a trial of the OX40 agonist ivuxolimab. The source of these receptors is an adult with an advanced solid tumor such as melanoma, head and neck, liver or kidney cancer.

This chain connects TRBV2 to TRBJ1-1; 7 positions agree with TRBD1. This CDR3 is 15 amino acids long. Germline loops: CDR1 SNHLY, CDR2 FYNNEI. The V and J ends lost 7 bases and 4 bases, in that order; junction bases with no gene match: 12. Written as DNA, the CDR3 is TGTGCCAGCAATCTAGTAGGACAGGTGGGCACTGAAGCTTTCTTT. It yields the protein CASNLVGQVGTEAFF.

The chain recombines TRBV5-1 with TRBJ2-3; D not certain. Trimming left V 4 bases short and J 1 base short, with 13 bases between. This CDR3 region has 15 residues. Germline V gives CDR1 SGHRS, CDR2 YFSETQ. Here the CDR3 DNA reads TGCGCCAGCAGCCTCGGCCCGACGGGCACAGATACGCAGTATTTT. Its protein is CASSLGPTGTDTQYF.

The CDR3 protein is CASSDLGGQSTSYEQYF. The DNA for the CDR3 is TGTGCCAGTAGTGACCTAGGGGGACAGTCTACTTCCTACGAGCAGTACTTC. This sequence joins TRBV19 and TRBJ2-7; 7 bases are a match to TRBD1. Germline V lookup: CDR1 LNHDA, CDR2 SQIVND (reference sequence). This CDR3 has 17 residues. V lost 5 bases to trimming and J lost 1 base; unmatched junction nucleotides: 14.

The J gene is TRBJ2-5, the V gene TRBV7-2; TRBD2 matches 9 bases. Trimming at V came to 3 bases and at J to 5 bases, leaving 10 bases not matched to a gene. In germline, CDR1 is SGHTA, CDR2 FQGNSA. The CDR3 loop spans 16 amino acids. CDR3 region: CASSFSLAGFQETQYF. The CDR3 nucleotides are TGTGCCAGCAGCTTCTCTCTAGCGGGATTTCAGGAGACCCAGTACTTC.

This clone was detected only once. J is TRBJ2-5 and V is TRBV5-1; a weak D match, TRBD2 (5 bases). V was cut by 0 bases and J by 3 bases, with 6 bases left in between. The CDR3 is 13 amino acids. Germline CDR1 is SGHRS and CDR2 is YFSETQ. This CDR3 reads CASSLVSEETQYF. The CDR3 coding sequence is TGCGCCAGCAGCTTGGTTAGCGAAGAGACCCAGTACTTC.

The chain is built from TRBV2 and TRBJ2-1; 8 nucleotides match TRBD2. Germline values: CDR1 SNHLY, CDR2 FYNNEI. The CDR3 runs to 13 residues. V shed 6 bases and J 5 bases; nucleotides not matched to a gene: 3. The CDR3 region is CASSPGLDNEQFF. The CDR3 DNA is TGTGCCAGCAGCCCGGGACTAGACAATGAGCAGTTCTTC.

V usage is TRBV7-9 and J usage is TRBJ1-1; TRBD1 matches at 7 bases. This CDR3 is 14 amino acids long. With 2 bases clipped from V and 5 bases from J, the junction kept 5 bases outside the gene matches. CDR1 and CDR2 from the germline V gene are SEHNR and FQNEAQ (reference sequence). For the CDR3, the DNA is TGTGCCAGCAGCTTAAGACAGGGTGGGACTGAAGCTTTCTTT. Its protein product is CASSLRQGGTEAFF.

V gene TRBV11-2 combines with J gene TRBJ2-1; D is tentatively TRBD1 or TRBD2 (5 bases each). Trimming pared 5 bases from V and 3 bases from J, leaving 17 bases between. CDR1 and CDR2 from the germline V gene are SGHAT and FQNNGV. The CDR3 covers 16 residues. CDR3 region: CASSPRRGPNYNEQFF. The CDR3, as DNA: TGTGCCAGCAGCCCCCGAAGGGGACCCAACTACAATGAGCAGTTCTTC.

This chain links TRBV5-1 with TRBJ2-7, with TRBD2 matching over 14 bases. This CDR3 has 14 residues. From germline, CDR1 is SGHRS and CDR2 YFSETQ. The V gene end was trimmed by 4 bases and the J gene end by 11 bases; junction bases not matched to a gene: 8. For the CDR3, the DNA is TGCGCCAGCAGCCCCGGGACTAGCGGGAGTACGGAGTACTTC. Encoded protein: CASSPGTSGSTEYF.

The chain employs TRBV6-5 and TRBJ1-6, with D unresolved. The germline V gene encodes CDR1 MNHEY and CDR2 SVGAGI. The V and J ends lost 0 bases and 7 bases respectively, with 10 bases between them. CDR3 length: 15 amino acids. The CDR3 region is CASSYSLAENSPLHF. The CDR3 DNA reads TGTGCCAGCAGTTACTCGTTGGCCGAAAATTCACCCCTCCACTTT.

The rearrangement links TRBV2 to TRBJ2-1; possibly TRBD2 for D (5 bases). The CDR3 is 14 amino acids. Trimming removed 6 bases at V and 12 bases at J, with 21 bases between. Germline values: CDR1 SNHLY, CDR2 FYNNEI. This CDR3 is CASSSSHGSVAQFF. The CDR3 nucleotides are TGTGCCAGCAGCTCCTCCCATGGGAGTGTTGCGCAGTTCTTC. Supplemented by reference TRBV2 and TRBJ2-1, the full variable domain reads EPEVTQTPSHQVTQMGQEVILRCVPISNHLYFYWYRQILGQKVEFLVSFYNNEISEKSEIFDDQFSVERPDGSNFTLKIRSTKLEDSAMYFCASSSSHGSVAQFFGPGTRLTVL.

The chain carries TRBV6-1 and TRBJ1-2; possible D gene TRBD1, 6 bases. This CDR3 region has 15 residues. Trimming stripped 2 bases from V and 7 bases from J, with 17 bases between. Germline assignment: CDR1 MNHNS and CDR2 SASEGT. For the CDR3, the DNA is TGTGCCAGCAGTGAAAGCACAGGGATGTTAGTTGGCTACACCTTC. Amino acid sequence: CASSESTGMLVGYTF.

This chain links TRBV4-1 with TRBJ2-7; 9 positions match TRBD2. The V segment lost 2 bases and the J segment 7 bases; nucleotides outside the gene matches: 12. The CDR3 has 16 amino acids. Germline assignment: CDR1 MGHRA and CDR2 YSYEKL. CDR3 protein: CASSQLGLAGFVEQYF. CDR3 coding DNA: TGCGCCAGCAGCCAACTGGGACTAGCCGGATTTGTAGAGCAGTACTTC.